This is a list of T cell receptor beta chains from one sample in a study of blood T cell repertoires in COVID-19. Repertoires were generated with immunoSEQ multiplex PCR, while TCRdb's copy carries only in-frame clones and drops some. Counted here are about 310,000 clones, roughly 87% occurring once; the ten biggest clones make up 1%. Sequencing was performed on peripheral blood. The receptors here all came from a man aged 45-65 years with active or convalescent COVID-19. CDR3s include the opening cysteine and the closing phenylalanine or tryptophan. D genes are given only for firm matches. Clone size appears in some rows only: once, few, many, or a class for an expanded clone.

j_call,cdr3_length,d_call,clone_size,v_call,cdr3_nt,cdr3_aa
TRBJ1-2,12,TRBD1,.,TRBV5-4,TGTGCCAGCAGCAATACAGGGGTTGGCTACACCTTC,CASSNTGVGYTF
TRBJ1-6,16,TRBD1,.,TRBV5-4,TGTGCCAGCAGCTTGGACAGGGGGCGGTTTGATTCACCCCTCCACTTT,CASSLDRGRFDSPLHF
TRBJ1-5,15,.,once,TRBV5-4,TGTGCCAGCAGCTTGTTCCCGGGAGAAAATCAGCCCCAGCATTTT,CASSLFPGENQPQHF
TRBJ1-5,16,.,once,TRBV5-1,TGCGCCAGCAGCTTGAACCCGGGAGGGGGCAATCAGCCCCAGCATTTT,CASSLNPGGGNQPQHF
TRBJ2-1,15,TRBD1,.,TRBV5-6,TGTGCCAGCAGCCGTCCCGGGACAGGGACCAATGAGCAGTTCTTC,CASSRPGTGTNEQFF
TRBJ1-5,13,.,.,TRBV19,TGTGCCAGTAGTATACAGGGTGACCAGCCCCAGCATTTT,CASSIQGDQPQHF
TRBJ2-5,12,.,.,TRBV6-5,TGTGCCAGCAGTTTTACCAGGGAGACCCAGTACTTC,CASSFTRETQYF
TRBJ1-3,12,.,.,TRBV28,TGTGCCAGCTGGGCCAGGGGAAACACCATATATTTT,CASWARGNTIYF
TRBJ1-1,14,.,.,TRBV7-9,TGTGCCAGCAGCCCTCAGGGATATAACACTGAAGCTTTCTTT,CASSPQGYNTEAFF
TRBJ1-2,16,TRBD1,.,TRBV5-4,TGTGCCAGCAGCTTGGGTGGACAGGGGAGGGCCTATGGCTACACCTTC,CASSLGGQGRAYGYTF
TRBJ2-3,17,.,.,TRBV4-3,TGCGCCAGCAGCCAAGATCCCCTTTATAGCCCCACAGATACGCAGTATTTT,CASSQDPLYSPTDTQYF
TRBJ1-1,14,.,.,TRBV18,TGTGCCAGCCAGGACTTACAGGGAGGGACTGAAGCTTTCTTT,CASQDLQGGTEAFF
TRBJ2-1,17,TRBD2,.,TRBV19,TGTGCCAGTAGGAAAGCACAGAGTAGCGGGAGCCCTCGAGAGCAGTTCTTC,CASRKAQSSGSPREQFF
TRBJ1-1,15,.,.,TRBV19,TGTGCCAGTAGTATTGAGACAGAGCCTAACACTGAAGCTTTCTTT,CASSIETEPNTEAFF
TRBJ2-3,13,.,.,TRBV4-1,TGCGCCAGCAGCCAAGGGCCGACAGATACGCAGTATTTT,CASSQGPTDTQYF
TRBJ1-2,13,TRBD1,.,TRBV6-2/TRBV6-3,TGTGCCAGCAGCCGAGACAGGGGAGGCGGCTACACCTTC,CASSRDRGGGYTF
TRBJ1-5,20,TRBD1,.,TRBV28,TGTGCCAGCCCGCCCACACTTGGACAGGGAAGGCCCTCGGGCAATCAGCCCCAGCATTTT,CASPPTLGQGRPSGNQPQHF
TRBJ1-5,14,TRBD1,.,TRBV28,TGTGCCAGCAGTTTAGCAGGGGGCGGTCAGCCCCAGCATTTT,CASSLAGGGQPQHF
TRBJ1-6,15,.,.,TRBV18,TGTGCCAGCTCACCGACTGGATCCTATAATTCACCCCTCCACTTT,CASSPTGSYNSPLHF
TRBJ2-7,16,.,.,TRBV19,TGTGCCAGTAGTATAGCCGGGACAACCCCCTCCTACGAGCAGTACTTC,CASSIAGTTPSYEQYF
TRBJ1-1,14,.,.,TRBV27,TGTGCCAGCAGGAGGTTGCCTTCGAACACTGAAGCTTTCTTT,CASRRLPSNTEAFF
TRBJ1-1,15,.,.,TRBV29-1,TGCAGCGTTTCCGGACACGGGGGGCGGGTGACTGAAGCTTTCTTT,CSVSGHGGRVTEAFF
TRBJ1-1,14,.,.,TRBV28,TGTGCCAGCAGGCCTTCACATTCGAACACTGAAGCTTTCTTT,CASRPSHSNTEAFF
TRBJ2-2,15,TRBD2,.,TRBV6-5,TGTGCCAGCAAACTAGCGGGGGTGAACACCGGGGAGCTGTTTTTT,CASKLAGVNTGELFF
TRBJ2-3,14,TRBD2,.,TRBV10-3,TGTGCCATCAGCCCCGGGACTATCACAGATACGCAGTATTTT,CAISPGTITDTQYF
TRBJ1-5,13,.,.,TRBV6-5,TGTGCCAGCAGTTCAACACTTCTAGAGCCCCAGCATTTT,CASSSTLLEPQHF